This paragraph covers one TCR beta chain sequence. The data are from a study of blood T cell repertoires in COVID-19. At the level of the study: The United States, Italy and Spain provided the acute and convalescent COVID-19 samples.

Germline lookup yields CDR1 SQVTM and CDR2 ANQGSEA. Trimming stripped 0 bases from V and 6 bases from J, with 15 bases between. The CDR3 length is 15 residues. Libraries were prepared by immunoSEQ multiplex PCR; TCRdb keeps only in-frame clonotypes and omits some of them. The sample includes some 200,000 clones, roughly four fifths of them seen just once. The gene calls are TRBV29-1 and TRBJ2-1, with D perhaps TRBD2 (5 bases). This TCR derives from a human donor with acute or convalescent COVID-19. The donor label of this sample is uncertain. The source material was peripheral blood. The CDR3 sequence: CSVEDRTRRRNEQFF. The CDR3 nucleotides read TGCAGCGTTGAAGATCGTACTAGACGGCGCAATGAGCAGTTCTTC.